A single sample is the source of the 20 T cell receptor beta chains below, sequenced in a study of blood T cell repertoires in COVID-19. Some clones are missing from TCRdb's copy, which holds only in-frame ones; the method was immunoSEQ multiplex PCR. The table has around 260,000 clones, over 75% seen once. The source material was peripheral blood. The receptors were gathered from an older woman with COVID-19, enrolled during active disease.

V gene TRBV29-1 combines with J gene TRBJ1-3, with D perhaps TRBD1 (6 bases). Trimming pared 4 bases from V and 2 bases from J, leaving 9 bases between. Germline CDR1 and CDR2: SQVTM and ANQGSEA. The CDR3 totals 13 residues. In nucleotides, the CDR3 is TGCAGCGTTGCCAGGGGTACTGGAAACACCATATATTTT. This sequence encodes CSVARGTGNTIYF.

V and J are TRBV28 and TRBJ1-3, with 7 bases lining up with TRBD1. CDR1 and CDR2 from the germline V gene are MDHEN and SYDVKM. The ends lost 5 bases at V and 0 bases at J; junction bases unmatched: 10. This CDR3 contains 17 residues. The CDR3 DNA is TGTGCCAGCAGTACCCAAAACAGGGGCTACTCTGGAAACACCATATATTTT. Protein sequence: CASSTQNRGYSGNTIYF. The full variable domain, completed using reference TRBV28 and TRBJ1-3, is DVKVTQSSRYLVKRTGEKVFLECVQDMDHENMFWYRQDPGLGLRLIYFSYDVKMKEKGDIPEGYSVSREKKERFSLILESASTNQTSMYLCASSTQNRGYSGNTIYFGEGSWLTVV.

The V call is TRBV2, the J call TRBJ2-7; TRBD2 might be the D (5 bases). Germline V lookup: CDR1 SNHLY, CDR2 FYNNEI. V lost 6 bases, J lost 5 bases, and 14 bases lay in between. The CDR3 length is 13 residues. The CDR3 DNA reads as TGTGCCAGCAGCGGTAGTAACGGGGACGAGCAGTACTTC. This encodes CASSGSNGDEQYF.

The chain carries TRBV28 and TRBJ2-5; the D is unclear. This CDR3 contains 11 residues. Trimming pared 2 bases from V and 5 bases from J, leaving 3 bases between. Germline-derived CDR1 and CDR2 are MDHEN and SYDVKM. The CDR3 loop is CASSLLETQYF. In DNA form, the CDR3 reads TGTGCCAGCAGTTTACTGGAGACCCAGTACTTC.

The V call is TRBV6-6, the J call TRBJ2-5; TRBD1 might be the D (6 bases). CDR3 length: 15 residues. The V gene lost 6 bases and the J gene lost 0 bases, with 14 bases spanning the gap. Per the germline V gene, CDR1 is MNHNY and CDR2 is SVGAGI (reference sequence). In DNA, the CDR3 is TGTGCCAGCAGCCCCGGCAGGGGCGACCAAGAGACCCAGTACTTC. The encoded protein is CASSPGRGDQETQYF.

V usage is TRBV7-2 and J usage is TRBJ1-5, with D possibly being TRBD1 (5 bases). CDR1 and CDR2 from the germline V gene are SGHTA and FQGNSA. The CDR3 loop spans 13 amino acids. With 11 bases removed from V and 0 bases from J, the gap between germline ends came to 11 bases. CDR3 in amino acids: CASRQFSNQPQHF. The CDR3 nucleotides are TGTGCCTCCCGACAGTTTAGCAATCAGCCCCAGCATTTT.

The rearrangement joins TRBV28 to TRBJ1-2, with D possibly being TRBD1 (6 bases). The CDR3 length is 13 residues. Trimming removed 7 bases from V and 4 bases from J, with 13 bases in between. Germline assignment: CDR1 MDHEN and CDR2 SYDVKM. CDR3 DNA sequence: TGTGCCAGCAATCCTGGACAGCTCTATGGCTACACCTTC. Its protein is CASNPGQLYGYTF.

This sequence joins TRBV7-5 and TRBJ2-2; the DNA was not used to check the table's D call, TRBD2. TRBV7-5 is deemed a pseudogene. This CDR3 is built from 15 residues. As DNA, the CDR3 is TGTGCCAGAAGCTTAGTTGGTAGTTACACCGGGGAGCTGTTTTTT. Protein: CARSLVGSYTGELFF.

CDR3 in DNA: TGCGCCAGCAGCTTCGGCAGGGGGCAAGATACGCAGTATTTT. Translation gives CASSFGRGQDTQYF. This chain uses TRBV5-1 with TRBJ2-3; TRBD1 matches 8 bases. Unmatched junction bases numbered 4, after V lost 2 bases and J lost 5 bases. The CDR3 extends over 14 amino acids. CDR1 is SGHRS, CDR2 YFSETQ, per germline.

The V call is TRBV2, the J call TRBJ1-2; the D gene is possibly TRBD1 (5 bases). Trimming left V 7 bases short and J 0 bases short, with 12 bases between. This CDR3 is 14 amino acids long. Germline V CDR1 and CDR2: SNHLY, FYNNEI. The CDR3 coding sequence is TGTGCCAGCATCATTTCCAGGGCTAACTATGGCTACACCTTC. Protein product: CASIISRANYGYTF.

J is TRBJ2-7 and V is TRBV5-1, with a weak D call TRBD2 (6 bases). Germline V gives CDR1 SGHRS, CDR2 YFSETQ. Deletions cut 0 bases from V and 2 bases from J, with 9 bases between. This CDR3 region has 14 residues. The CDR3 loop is CASSLVADPYEQYF. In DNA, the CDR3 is TGCGCCAGCAGCTTGGTAGCGGACCCCTACGAGCAGTACTTC.

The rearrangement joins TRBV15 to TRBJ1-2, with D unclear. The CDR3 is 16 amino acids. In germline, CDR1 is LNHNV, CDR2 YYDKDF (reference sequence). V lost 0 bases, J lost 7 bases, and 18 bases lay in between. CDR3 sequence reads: CATSRDPTGPAGGYTF. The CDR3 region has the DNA TGTGCCACCAGCAGAGATCCCACCGGGCCGGCGGGTGGCTACACCTTC.

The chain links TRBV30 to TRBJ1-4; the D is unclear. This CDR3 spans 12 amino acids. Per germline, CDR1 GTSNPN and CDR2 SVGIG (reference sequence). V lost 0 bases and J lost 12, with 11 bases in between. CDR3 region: CAWSVRGEELFF. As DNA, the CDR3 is TGTGCCTGGAGTGTACGAGGAGAGGAACTGTTTTTT.

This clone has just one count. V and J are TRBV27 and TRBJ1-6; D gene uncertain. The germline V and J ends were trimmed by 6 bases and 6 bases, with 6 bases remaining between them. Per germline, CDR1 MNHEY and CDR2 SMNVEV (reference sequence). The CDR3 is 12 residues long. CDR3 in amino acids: CASRQVNSPLHF. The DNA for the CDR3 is TGTGCCAGCAGGCAGGTTAATTCACCCCTCCACTTT.

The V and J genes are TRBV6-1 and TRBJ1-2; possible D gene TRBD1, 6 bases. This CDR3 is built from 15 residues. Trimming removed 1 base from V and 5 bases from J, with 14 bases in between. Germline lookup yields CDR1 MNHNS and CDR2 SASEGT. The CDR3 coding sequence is TGTGCCAGCAGTGAAGAAGGGGGAGACACATATGGCTACACCTTC. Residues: CASSEEGGDTYGYTF.

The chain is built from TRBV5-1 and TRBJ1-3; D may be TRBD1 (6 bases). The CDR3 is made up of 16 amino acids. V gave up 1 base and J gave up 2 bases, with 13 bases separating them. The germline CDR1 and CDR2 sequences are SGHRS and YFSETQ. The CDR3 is CASSLQGPLAGNTIYF. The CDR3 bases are TGCGCCAGCAGCTTGCAGGGGCCTTTAGCTGGAAACACCATATATTTT.

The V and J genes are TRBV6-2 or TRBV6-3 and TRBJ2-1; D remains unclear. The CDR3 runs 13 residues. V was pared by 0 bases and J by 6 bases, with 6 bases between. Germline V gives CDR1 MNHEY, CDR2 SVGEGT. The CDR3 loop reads CASSYSTPNEQFF. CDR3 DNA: TGTGCCAGCAGTTACTCGACTCCCAATGAGCAGTTCTTC.

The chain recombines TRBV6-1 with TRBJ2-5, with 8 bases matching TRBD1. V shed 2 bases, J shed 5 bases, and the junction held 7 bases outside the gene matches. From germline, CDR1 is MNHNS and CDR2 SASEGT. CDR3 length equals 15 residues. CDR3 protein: CASSEPGQGGETQYF. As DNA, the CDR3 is TGTGCCAGCAGTGAACCTGGACAGGGTGGCGAGACCCAGTACTTC.

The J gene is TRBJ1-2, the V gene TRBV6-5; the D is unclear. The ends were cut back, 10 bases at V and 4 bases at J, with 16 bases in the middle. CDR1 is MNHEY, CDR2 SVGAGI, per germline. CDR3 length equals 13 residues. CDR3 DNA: TGTGCCACAACCCTCACATCGCTCTATGGCTACACCTTC. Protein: CATTLTSLYGYTF.

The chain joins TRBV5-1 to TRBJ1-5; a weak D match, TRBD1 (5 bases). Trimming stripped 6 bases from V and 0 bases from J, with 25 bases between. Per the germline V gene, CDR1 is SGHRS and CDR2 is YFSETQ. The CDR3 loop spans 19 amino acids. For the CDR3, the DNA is TGCGCCAGCAATACTAAGCCACCTCGGACATTTTATAGCAATCAGCCCCAGCATTTT. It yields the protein CASNTKPPRTFYSNQPQHF.